The 19 T cell receptor beta chains listed next were all sequenced from one sample in a study of OX40 agonist ivuxolimab in advanced cancers. TCRdb's table, derived via immunoSEQ multiplex PCR, lists solely in-frame clones and lacks some. The sample records roughly 50,000 clones, around four fifths being singletons. The sequencing used CD4+ or CD8+ T cells sorted from blood, collected in a trial of the OX40 agonist ivuxolimab. These receptors originate from an adult with an advanced solid tumor such as melanoma, head and neck, liver or kidney cancer.

This clone was counted once. This chain connects TRBV29-1 to TRBJ2-5; 11 bases line up with TRBD2. CDR3 length: 14 amino acids. Trimming removed 4 bases from V and 5 bases from J; junction bases left unmatched: 6. Per the germline V gene, CDR1 is SQVTM and CDR2 is ANQGSEA. DNA of the CDR3: TGCAGCGTTGGAGTAGCGGGAGGGAGGGAGACCCAGTACTTC. Its protein product is CSVGVAGGRETQYF.

The chain has TRBV11-3 and TRBJ1-3; no definite D call. CDR1 is SGHNT, CDR2 YENEEA, per germline. The CDR3 covers 13 residues. The V and J ends lost 1 base and 1 base respectively, with 2 bases between them. DNA of the CDR3: TGTGCCAGCAGCTTAGGTTCTGGAAACACCATATATTTT. Translating gives CASSLGSGNTIYF.

This clone was seen only once. This rearrangement joins TRBV5-4 to TRBJ1-2, with TRBD1 identical over 9 bases. Germline values: CDR1 SGHNT, CDR2 YYREEE (reference sequence). V gave up 0 bases and J gave up 1 base; unmatched junction bases: 4. The CDR3 runs 16 residues. CDR3 bases: TGTGCCAGCAGCTTGGCCAGGGACAGGGTTAACTATGGCTACACCTTC. Its protein is CASSLARDRVNYGYTF.

V usage is TRBV5-1 and J usage is TRBJ2-7, with 11 bases that match TRBD2. The J segment lost 6 bases and the V segment lost 7 bases, leaving 12 bases of the junction unmatched. CDR1 and CDR2 from the germline V gene are SGHRS and YFSETQ. The CDR3 is made up of 15 amino acids. The CDR3 DNA is TGCGCCAGCTCCGCGCCTACTAGCGGGAGCTCCGAGCAGTACTTC. Its protein product is CASSAPTSGSSEQYF.

In this sample, this clone turned up a few times. This sequence joins TRBV20-1 and TRBJ2-5; D gene uncertain. Trimming pared 3 bases from V and 5 bases from J, leaving 7 bases between. Germline CDR1 reads DFQATT; CDR2 reads SNEGSKA (reference sequence). The CDR3 contains 11 residues. The CDR3 DNA is TGCAGTGCTAGCTCTCAGGAGACCCAGTACTTC. This sequence encodes CSASSQETQYF.

CDR3 DNA: TGTGCCACCCCTTTCGGGGGGCGCGGGCGCAATCAGCCCCAGCATTTT. The encoded protein is CATPFGGRGRNQPQHF. The rearrangement links TRBV6-4 to TRBJ1-5, with D possibly TRBD1 on 6 matching bases. The V gene lost 10 bases and the J gene lost 2 bases, with 21 bases spanning the gap. Germline CDR1 MRHNA, CDR2 SNTAGT. This CDR3 is 16 amino acids long.

This clone was seen a few times. The chain has TRBV19 and TRBJ2-7; 7 nucleotides align to TRBD2. CDR3 length: 15 residues. Trimming at V came to 1 base and at J to 1 base, leaving 4 bases not matched to a gene. Germline V CDR1 and CDR2: LNHDA, SQIVND (reference sequence). DNA for the CDR3: TGTGCCAGTAGTATAGGGAGCGGGGAGTCCTACGAGCAGTACTTC. This codes for CASSIGSGESYEQYF.

For the CDR3, the DNA is TGTGCCATCAGCACCTACGAGCAGTACTTC. This codes for CAISTYEQYF. The rearrangement joins TRBV10-3 to TRBJ2-7; D gene uncertain. Germline V gene data show CDR1 as ENHRY and CDR2 as SYGVKD. The CDR3 consists of 10 residues. Between the trimmed V and J ends, which lost 6 bases and 2 bases, there was a span of 2 bases.

This rearrangement joins TRBV28 to TRBJ1-1, with D perhaps TRBD1 (5 bases). Germline V gene lookup returns CDR1 MDHEN and CDR2 SYDVKM. The V end lost 6 bases, the J end lost 5 bases, and 22 bases lay between the germline ends. CDR3 length: 16 amino acids. CDR3 sequence (DNA): TGTGCCAGCAGCTCAAGCGGCCAGGGTTTGGGGACTGAAGCTTTCTTT. Translating gives CASSSSGQGLGTEAFF.

Only one count was recorded for this clone. The gene calls are TRBV5-4 and TRBJ2-7; 7 bases are shared with TRBD2. The V gene end was trimmed by 2 bases and the J gene end by 3 bases; junction bases not matched to a gene: 8. Germline V CDR1 and CDR2: SGHNT, YYREEE (reference sequence). The CDR3 loop spans 15 amino acids. CDR3 amino acids: CASSLSPGLLYEQYF. CDR3 DNA: TGTGCCAGCAGCTTATCACCGGGACTACTCTACGAGCAGTACTTC. The full variable domain, in which reference TRBV5-4 and TRBJ2-7 provide the parts outside the CDR3, is ETGVTQSPTHLIKTRGQQVTLRCSSQSGHNTVSWYQQALGQGPQFIFQYYREEENGRGNFPPRFSGLQFPNYSSELNVNALELDDSALYLCASSLSPGLLYEQYFGPGTRLTVT.

The chain recombines TRBV27 with TRBJ2-3, with 7 bases identical to TRBD1. This CDR3 is built from 14 residues. Germline V gives CDR1 MNHEY, CDR2 SMNVEV (reference sequence). V gave up 2 bases and J gave up 3 bases; unmatched junction bases: 2. CDR3 protein: CASSLTDRTDTQYF. CDR3 nucleotides: TGTGCCAGCAGTTTAACGGACAGGACAGATACGCAGTATTTT.

The chain recombines TRBV19 with TRBJ1-3; D is perhaps TRBD1 (6 bases). Germline V lookup: CDR1 LNHDA, CDR2 SQIVND (reference sequence). CDR3 length: 14 residues. V lost 6 bases and J 4 bases, leaving 13 bases between the germline ends. The CDR3 region is CASSPGVFGNTIYF. The CDR3 coding sequence is TGTGCCAGTAGCCCAGGGGTTTTCGGAAACACCATATATTTT.

The chain links TRBV9 to TRBJ2-1, with D possibly TRBD2 on 6 matching bases. CDR3 length: 14 residues. Per the germline V gene, CDR1 is SGDLS and CDR2 is YYNGEE. V was pared by 2 bases and J by 7 bases, with 13 bases between. The CDR3 here is CASSVGGQMNEQFF. Written as DNA, the CDR3 is TGTGCCAGCAGCGTCGGAGGGCAGATGAATGAGCAGTTCTTC.

The genes are TRBV27 and TRBJ2-3; D perhaps matches TRBD1 (6 bases). V was clipped by 6 bases and J by 4 bases, with 17 bases between them. The CDR3 has 15 residues. Germline CDR1 and CDR2: MNHEY and SMNVEV (reference sequence). This CDR3 is CASSRRTGTSDTQYF. As DNA, the CDR3 is TGTGCCAGCAGCAGGCGGACGGGGACATCAGATACGCAGTATTTT.

This clone was seen just once. The rearrangement joins TRBV4-1 to TRBJ2-1; D call uncertain. Deletions cut 3 bases from V and 5 bases from J, with 14 bases between. Looked up from germline, CDR1 is MGHRA and CDR2 is YSYEKL. The length of the CDR3 is 15 residues. The DNA for the CDR3 is TGCGCCAGCAGCCAGCTTACTGGACCAAACAATGAGCAGTTCTTC. This encodes CASSQLTGPNNEQFF.

This clone was found once. The chain employs TRBV5-4 and TRBJ2-3, with D hard to call. The CDR3 is 12 amino acids. The germline gives CDR1 SGHNT, CDR2 YYREEE (reference sequence). The V end was cut by 2 bases, the J end by 9 bases, with 10 bases between. CDR3 in amino acids: CASSLASGTQYF. In nucleotides, the CDR3 is TGTGCCAGCAGCTTAGCTTCCGGGACGCAGTATTTT.

This clone was detected a few times. The rearrangement uses TRBV6-4 and TRBJ2-1, with D perhaps TRBD1 (6 bases). Germline assignment: CDR1 MRHNA and CDR2 SNTAGT. Trimming cost V 3 bases and J 9 bases, with 12 bases left between them. CDR3 length equals 13 residues. The DNA of the CDR3 is TGTGCCAGCAGTGAAAAGGGGGATAGTGAGCAGTTCTTC. It yields the protein CASSEKGDSEQFF.

The chain combines TRBV7-8 with TRBJ1-1; no firm D call. With 2 bases removed from V and 4 bases from J, the gap between germline ends came to 11 bases. The CDR3 consists of 14 residues. CDR1 and CDR2 (germline): SGHVS, FQNEAQ. Written as DNA, the CDR3 is TGTGCCAGCAGCTTATTTGGGCTGGGCACTGAAGCTTTCTTT. Residues: CASSLFGLGTEAFF.

The rearrangement joins TRBV11-2 to TRBJ2-3, with D tentatively TRBD2 (6 bases). The germline V and J ends were trimmed by 3 bases and 1 base, with 23 bases remaining between them. The CDR3 is 19 residues long. Germline V gene lookup returns CDR1 SGHAT and CDR2 FQNNGV. As DNA, the CDR3 is TGTGCCAGCAGCTTCAGGGTTCGGGTCTCGGAGGGTCGCACAGATACGCAGTATTTT. It is translated as CASSFRVRVSEGRTDTQYF.